This is a list of T cell receptor beta chains from one sample in a study of blood T cell repertoires in COVID-19. Measured with immunoSEQ multiplex PCR; TCRdb has only the in-frame clones, and not every one. The sample gives about 80,000 clones, 75% to 85% of which show up once; around 29% is in the top ten. What was sequenced was peripheral blood. Receptor source: a human donor in a cohort sampled during active COVID-19. The CDR3 runs from the conserved cysteine through the conserved F or W. The D gene is left open where the match is weak. Where a row states a size, it is once, few, many or the class of an expanded clone; other rows omit it.

j_gene	abundance	d_gene	v_gene	CDR3aa	CDR3nt
TRBJ1-3	-	-	TRBV6-5	CASSPGMGGNTIYF	TGTGCCAGCAGCCCAGGGATGGGAGGAAACACCATATATTTT
TRBJ2-1	-	TRBD2	TRBV5-1	CASSLVSGGKGEEQFF	TGCGCCAGCAGCTTGGTCAGCGGGGGGAAAGGGGAGGAGCAGTTCTTC
TRBJ2-2	few	-	TRBV6-6	CASSSQAGNTGELFF	TGTGCCAGCAGTTCTCAAGCAGGGAACACCGGGGAGCTGTTTTTT
TRBJ2-2	-	-	TRBV27	CASSLNTGELFF	TGTGCCAGCAGTCTAAACACCGGGGAGCTGTTTTTT
TRBJ1-5	-	-	TRBV2	CASSQGAQPQHF	TGTGCCAGCAGCCAGGGCGCTCAGCCCCAGCATTTT
TRBJ1-1	few	-	TRBV19	CASSDDPQGYAFF	TGTGCCAGTAGCGATGACCCACAGGGATACGCTTTCTTT
TRBJ2-1	-	TRBD2	TRBV6-5	CARTGTSTHNEQFF	TGTGCCAGGACCGGGACTAGCACACACAATGAGCAGTTCTTC
TRBJ1-1	-	TRBD1	TRBV24-1	CATAGQGEAFF	TGTGCCACCGCTGGACAGGGTGAAGCTTTCTTT
TRBJ1-1	-	TRBD1	TRBV10-2	CASSDTSRGRTEAFF	TGCGCCAGCAGTGACACTAGCAGGGGGCGGACTGAAGCTTTCTTT
TRBJ1-3	-	-	TRBV5-1	CASSLTTGWSSGNTIYF	TGCGCCAGCAGCTTGACGACAGGCTGGAGCTCTGGAAACACCATATATTTT
TRBJ2-7	-	-	TRBV5-1	CASSLEPQGSYEQYF	TGCGCCAGCAGCTTGGAACCACAGGGTTCCTACGAGCAGTACTTC
TRBJ1-4	-	-	TRBV5-1	CASSPWPGTGGYEKLFF	TGCGCCAGCAGTCCATGGCCGGGCACAGGAGGGTATGAAAAACTGTTTTTT
TRBJ2-1	-	TRBD1	TRBV25-1	CASSEVQGAWNEQFF	TGTGCCAGCAGTGAAGTCCAGGGGGCTTGGAATGAGCAGTTCTTC
TRBJ2-7	few	TRBD1	TRBV5-4	CASSTRQGPLYEQYF	TGTGCCAGCAGCACCCGACAGGGGCCCCTCTACGAGCAGTACTTC
TRBJ1-2	-	-	TRBV4-1	CASSQGGDGYTF	TGCGCCAGCAGCCAAGGGGGGGATGGCTACACCTTC
TRBJ2-5	-	-	TRBV2	CASSENGVGETQYF	TGTGCCAGCAGTGAAAACGGGGTGGGAGAGACCCAGTACTTC
TRBJ2-2	once	TRBD2	TRBV5-4	CASSTRTSGGFGELFF	TGTGCCAGCAGCACTCGGACTAGCGGGGGGTTCGGGGAGCTGTTTTTT
TRBJ1-6	-	TRBD1	TRBV7-9	CASSPGQAYSPLHF	TGTGCCAGCAGCCCGGGACAGGCTTATTCCCCCCTCCACTTT
TRBJ1-1	few	-	TRBV28	CAHGRGNTEAFF	TGTGCCCACGGGCGGGGGAACACTGAAGCTTTCTTT
TRBJ2-2	-	-	TRBV7-3	CASSLRQNTGELFF	TGTGCCAGCAGCTTAAGACAGAACACCGGGGAGCTGTTTTTT
TRBJ2-5	-	TRBD2	TRBV10-3	CATRTSGVETQYF	TGTGCCACCCGGACTAGCGGGGTTGAGACCCAGTACTTC
TRBJ2-4	-	TRBD1	TRBV5-8	CASSFAGTGGDIQYF	TGTGCCAGCAGCTTCGCAGGGACAGGGGGGGACATTCAGTACTTC
TRBJ2-7	-	-	TRBV2	CAPGDEYEQYF	TGTGCCCCCGGGGATGAGTACGAGCAGTACTTC
TRBJ1-5	few	TRBD1	TRBV7-2	CASSPGQNQPQHF	TGTGCCAGCAGCCCGGGACAGAATCAGCCCCAGCATTTT
TRBJ1-4	-	-	TRBV4-2	CASSQGIQGGNEKLFF	TGTGCCAGCAGCCAAGGTATCCAGGGAGGTAATGAAAAACTGTTTTTT
TRBJ2-5	-	-	TRBV19	CASSTDSQGGEETQYF	TGTGCCAGTAGTACCGACTCCCAGGGTGGGGAAGAGACCCAGTACTTC
TRBJ2-1	-	-	TRBV11-2	CASTTRATSYNEQFF	TGTGCCAGCACCACTAGGGCGACCTCCTACAATGAGCAGTTCTTC
TRBJ1-1	-	-	TRBV11-2	CASSPAGGSSPQNTEAFF	TGTGCCAGCAGCCCAGCTGGCGGATCTTCACCTCAGAACACTGAAGCTTTCTTT
TRBJ1-2	few	-	TRBV6-6	CASSLNGVGSSYGYTF	TGTGCCAGCAGTTTGAACGGGGTAGGATCTAGCTATGGCTACACCTTC
TRBJ1-5	-	TRBD1	TRBV11-2	CASSAGTGGAGNQPQHF	TGTGCCAGCAGCGCAGGAACAGGGGGCGCCGGCAATCAGCCCCAGCATTTT
TRBJ2-3	-	TRBD2	TRBV25-1	CASSEFTSGGAADTQYF	TGTGCCAGCAGTGAATTCACTAGCGGGGGGGCGGCAGATACGCAGTATTTT
TRBJ1-2	-	-	TRBV12-3/TRBV12-4	CASSLGARAGYTF	TGTGCCAGCAGTTTGGGGGCCCGCGCTGGCTACACCTTC
TRBJ2-1	-	TRBD2	TRBV5-1	CASSTGTSGGSYNEQFF	TGCGCCAGCAGCACCGGGACTAGCGGGGGGTCCTACAATGAGCAGTTCTTC
TRBJ2-1	-	-	TRBV11-2	CASSLSVNYNEQFF	TGTGCCAGCAGCTTGAGCGTGAACTACAATGAGCAGTTCTTC
TRBJ1-2	few	-	TRBV5-4	CASSSDTYGYTF	TGTGCCAGCAGCTCGGACACCTATGGCTACACCTTC
TRBJ1-2	-	-	TRBV18	CASSSGQGTLNYGYTF	TGTGCCAGCTCATCCGGACAAGGGACACTGAACTATGGCTACACCTTC
TRBJ1-1	few	-	TRBV5-1	CASSLDRKDTEAFF	TGCGCCAGCAGCTTGGACAGGAAGGACACTGAAGCTTTCTTT
TRBJ2-7	once	TRBD1	TRBV7-9	CASSLGRGNMREQYF	TGTGCCAGCAGCTTGGGCAGGGGGAACATGCGCGAGCAGTACTTC